This T cell receptor beta chain was recovered during a study of blood T cell repertoires in COVID-19. Overall study: Nucleic acid was either cDNA or gDNA, and it came from T cells, B-cell-depleted T cells, or PBMCs.

Assay used: immunoSEQ multiplex PCR; TCRdb lists only in-frame clones, some missing. The sample contains 270,000 or so clones, about 81% of which appear only once. Trimming stripped 1 base from V and 6 bases from J, with 13 bases between. Germline V gene lookup returns CDR1 SGHRS and CDR2 YFSETQ. The CDR3 loop spans 15 amino acids. Patients in Seattle were enrolled during active infection, then followed longitudinally. This receptor was obtained from a human donor with COVID-19, enrolled during active disease. The donor label of this sample is uncertain. The specimen was peripheral blood. The chain uses TRBV5-1 and TRBJ2-2, with D hard to call. The CDR3 loop reads CASSLSDFGAGELFF. The DNA for the CDR3 is TGCGCCAGCAGCTTGTCAGATTTTGGAGCCGGGGAGCTGTTTTTT.